The clone carrying this T cell receptor (beta chain) is a singleton in its sample. These data are taken from a study of blood T cell repertoires in COVID-19. Study overall: COVID-19 samples, acute and convalescent, were from the United States, Italy and Spain. From T cells, B-cell-depleted T cells, or PBMCs came the material, which was cDNA or gDNA.

CDR1 and CDR2 (germline): SNHLY, FYNNEI. V lost 3 bases to trimming and J lost 9 bases, with 15 bases between them. This CDR3 comprises 14 residues. In the original processing: The authors estimated nucleated cell counts from reference gene primer amplification. Method: immunoSEQ multiplex PCR; TCRdb's copy keeps in-frame clones and lacks some. V, J and clone size are taken as reported in that table, and D and trimming were inferred from the DNA itself. The table lists some 130,000 clones, around 85% of them singletons. This chain connects TRBV2 to TRBJ2-1; TRBD2 might be the D (6 bases). This TCR was recovered from a woman aged 45-65 years who had recovered from COVID-19. What was sequenced was peripheral blood. The CDR3: CASSDLLATGEQFF. The DNA of the CDR3 is TGTGCCAGCAGTGATCTGCTAGCGACGGGTGAGCAGTTCTTC. The variable domain in full, completed from reference TRBV2 and TRBJ2-1, reads EPEVTQTPSHQVTQMGQEVILRCVPISNHLYFYWYRQILGQKVEFLVSFYNNEISEKSEIFDDQFSVERPDGSNFTLKIRSTKLEDSAMYFCASSDLLATGEQFFGPGTRLTVL.